This T cell receptor beta chain is from a study of blood T cell repertoires in COVID-19. Overall study context: Samples came from the United States, Italy and Spain, spanning acute and convalescent COVID-19. Sources were T cells, B-cell-depleted T cells, or PBMCs; the material itself was cDNA or gDNA.

In the original workflow: Amplifying reference gene primers gave estimates of nucleated cell counts. Assay used: immunoSEQ multiplex PCR; TCRdb lists only in-frame clones, some missing. V and J calls plus clone size are reproduced from that table; the DNA served to infer D and trimming. Of fewer than 250,000 clones in the sample, 65% to 85% were seen once. Trimming pared 1 base from V and 0 bases from J, leaving 13 bases between. Germline CDR1 MNHEY, CDR2 SMNVEV (reference sequence). The CDR3 has 18 residues. Sequencing was carried out using peripheral blood. The receptor's source is a human donor in a cohort sampled during active COVID-19. The J gene is TRBJ1-6, the V gene TRBV27; no definite D call. The CDR3 spells CASSLFPPGSSYNSPLHF. The CDR3 region has the DNA TGTGCCAGCAGTTTATTCCCTCCGGGGAGCTCCTATAATTCACCCCTCCACTTT.